What follows describes a single T cell receptor (beta chain). The sample carries other DNA sequences with the same CDR3. This entry belongs to a study of shared clonotypes between healthy human individuals. In the naive CD8 group, cells lacked CD45RO and were positively selected for CCR7, so terminally differentiated effector memory CD45RA+ cells were left out. CDR1 is GTSNPN and CDR2 is SVGIG in the germline V gene (reference sequence). The CDR3 consists of 13 residues. V lost 2 bases and J 0 bases, leaving 8 bases between the germline ends. TCRdb's copy holds only in-frame clones and misses some; the assay was immunoSEQ multiplex PCR. This sample has roughly 2 million clones, with about 95% found just once.

The chain recombines TRBV30 with TRBJ2-7; D not resolved. The sequencing input was naive CD8+ T cells sorted from blood. This receptor was taken from a young man in good health. CDR3 DNA sequence: TGTGCCTGGAGTTTTGGCAGCTCCTACGAGCAGTACTTC. Its protein product is CAWSFGSSYEQYF.